This paragraph covers one T cell receptor beta chain sequence. This sample was taken from a study of blood T cell repertoires in COVID-19. Profiled with immunoSEQ multiplex PCR; TCRdb holds only in-frame clones, not every one. The data hold hundreds of thousands of clones, with around 89% observed a single time. The CDR3 has 13 amino acids. V dropped 1 base and J dropped 5 bases, with 8 bases sitting between them. Germline-derived CDR1 and CDR2 are MNHNS and SASEGT. This sequence joins TRBV6-1 and TRBJ2-5; D unresolved. The sequenced sample was PBMCs or T cells enriched from blood (not recorded which). The TCR sequence derives from a woman aged 55-69 years in a cohort exposed to, infected with or recovered from COVID-19 (not recorded which). CDR3 in amino acids: CASSEDSYETQYF. The CDR3 nucleotides are TGTGCCAGCAGTGAAGACAGTTACGAGACCCAGTACTTC.